This TCR beta chain comes out of a study of T cell responses to AZD1222 COVID-19 vaccine. TCRdb keeps only in-frame clones here, not all; method: immunoSEQ multiplex PCR. The table includes 85,000 to 110,000 clones, roughly 88% detected once. Study conclusions and caveats: Females made up more of the donors, who were largely white British, and clonal diversity may have come out too low. Spike was spanned by vaccine-associated CD4 TCRs, with dominance at 160-218 and 743-854.

Trimming stripped 6 bases from V and 8 bases from J, with 10 bases between. The CDR3 contains 12 residues. Germline V gives CDR1 MDHEN, CDR2 SYDVKM. As concerns this clone: Its antigen is not identified.

The receptor was isolated from an adult in good health. The sequencing used peripheral blood, collected on day 0 of AZD1222 vaccination. The gene calls are TRBV28 and TRBJ1-4; no firm D call. The CDR3 reads CASRPLGEKLFF. The CDR3 bases are TGTGCCAGCAGACCCCTCGGGGAAAAACTGTTTTTT.